There are many counts of the clone carrying this T cell receptor (beta chain). Its antigen is not known. V lost 4 bases and J lost 8, with 15 bases in between. The germline V gene encodes CDR1 KGHSH and CDR2 LQKENI. The CDR3 totals 14 residues. This record belongs to a study of blood T cells in healthy people across ages. Points from the study as a whole: Higher diversity and more naive CD4+ cells were features of long-lived donors, compared to aged donors.

With a J-beta primer mix and a sample-barcoded 5' primer, a second PCR ran about 7 to 12 cycles. Tags on each cDNA molecule came from a template-switch adaptor with 12 random nucleotides. TCRdb reanalysed the 5' RACE reads using MiXCR and keeps one entry per CDR3 protein. The table has around 650,000 distinct CDR3 sequences, less than 40% seen once. The material sequenced was blood. The receptor's source is a woman aged 80 or over in good health. V usage is TRBV18 and J usage is TRBJ2-1, with D possibly TRBD2 on 6 matching bases. The chain's CDR3 is CASSRGLGVDEQFF. The CDR3 DNA reads TGTGCCAGCTCACGGGGACTTGGGGTCGATGAGCAGTTCTTC.